This entry lists 12 T cell receptor beta chains sequenced from one sample in a study of T cells in Graves' hyperthyroidism and ophthalmopathy. What was amplified from RNA transcripts were TCR beta CDR3 regions. Primed by the HTBI set, a first-round RT-PCR was run on the TCR CDR3. TCRdb re-called the multiplex PCR reads through MiXCR, storing one row per CDR3 protein. In the table there are roughly 240,000 distinct CDR3 sequences, roughly 15% of which are singletons. Sequenced: blood. These TCRs come from a woman between 18 and 29 years old with Graves' ophthalmopathy.

At least ten counts were recorded for this clonotype. This sequence joins TRBV11-2 and TRBJ1-2, with unresolved D. V was trimmed by 1 base and J by 1 base, leaving 4 bases between them. From germline, CDR1 is SGHAT and CDR2 FQNNGV. The CDR3 is made up of 13 amino acids. The CDR3 nucleotides are TGTGCCAGCAGCTTAGGCAGTAACTATGGCTACACCTTC. Protein sequence: CASSLGSNYGYTF.

This clonotype showed up many times. As DNA, the CDR3 is TGTGCCGCGGGACAGGGGAAAAACATTCAGTACTTC. Amino acid sequence: CAAGQGKNIQYF. This chain uses TRBV6-1 with TRBJ2-4, with 10 bases matching TRBD1. This CDR3 contains 12 residues. CDR1 and CDR2 from the germline V gene are MNHNS and SASEGT. Germline trimming cut 11 bases from V and 4 bases from J; bases unmatched to any gene: 2.

This clonotype appeared many times. The chain combines TRBV20-1 with TRBJ1-5, with a possible D match to TRBD1 (5 bases). The germline V gene encodes CDR1 DFQATT and CDR2 SNEGSKA (reference sequence). The ends were cut back, 2 bases at V and 1 base at J, with 9 bases in the middle. CDR3 length equals 14 residues. The DNA of the CDR3 is TGCAGTGCTAGACCGGGACTCAGCAATCAGCCCCAGCATTTT. Translating it yields CSARPGLSNQPQHF.

Ten or more counts support this clonotype. The rearrangement joins TRBV18 to TRBJ1-2; the match to TRBD1 covers 7 bases. The germline gives CDR1 KGHSH, CDR2 LQKENI. V lost 3 bases to trimming and J lost 4 bases; unmatched junction nucleotides: 2. This CDR3 has 13 residues. The CDR3 DNA is TGTGCCAGCTCACCGGACAGGATCTATGGCTACACCTTC. It specifies CASSPDRIYGYTF.

This clonotype was found many times. This rearrangement joins TRBV4-2 to TRBJ1-1; D may be TRBD1 (5 bases). This CDR3 region has 15 residues. The germline V gene encodes CDR1 LGHNA and CDR2 YNFKEQ. V was pared by 0 bases and J by 4 bases, with 12 bases between. The CDR3 DNA reads as TGTGCCAGCAGCCAAGAACAGGATTCAGGCACTGAAGCTTTCTTT. This encodes CASSQEQDSGTEAFF.

This clonotype occurred many times. This rearrangement joins TRBV7-2 to TRBJ2-5; D unresolved. This CDR3 spans 14 amino acids. Trimming took 0 bases from V and 5 from J, leaving 10 bases between them. CDR1 and CDR2 (germline): SGHTA, FQGNSA. CDR3 DNA sequence: TGTGCCAGCAGCTTAGCGCCAGGCAGGGAGACCCAGTACTTC. Translated: CASSLAPGRETQYF.

About this clonotype itself: With a much larger clone just one base away, this may be a read error. The rearrangement uses TRBV10-3 and TRBJ2-7, with D perhaps matching TRBD1 or TRBD2 (5 bases each). This CDR3 comprises 13 residues. In germline, CDR1 is ENHRY, CDR2 SYGVKD. CDR3 DNA: TGTGCCATTGGGGACCGAGGAACCTACAAGCAGTACTTC. Translating gives CAIGDRGTYKQYF.

This clonotype was counted many times. The chain combines TRBV27 with TRBJ2-7; D is undetermined. This CDR3 spans 12 amino acids. Germline assignment: CDR1 MNHEY and CDR2 SMNVEV (reference sequence). V lost 7 bases and J lost 0, with 7 bases in between. CDR3 in amino acids: CASTGPSYEQYF. The CDR3 coding sequence is TGTGCCAGCACCGGGCCCTCCTACGAGCAGTACTTC.

Of note for this clonotype: A much larger clone lies one base from this, so it may be a read error. This chain connects TRBV12-3 or TRBV12-4 to TRBJ1-2; no reliable D call. CDR3 size: 15 residues. This CDR3 is CASSLGPQTLYGNTF. The CDR3 nucleotides read TGTGCCAGCAGTTTAGGTCCCCAAACCCTCTATGGCAACACCTTC.

This clonotype was counted ten times or more. The chain employs TRBV11-2 and TRBJ1-3; D uncertain. The germline V gene has CDR1 SGHAT and CDR2 FQNNGV. Deletions cut 4 bases from V and 0 bases from J, with 7 bases between. CDR3 length equals 14 residues. The CDR3 sequence: CASSSHSSGNTIYF. The CDR3 DNA reads TGTGCCAGCAGCTCCCACAGCTCTGGAAACACCATATATTTT.

This clonotype was counted ten times or more. V gene TRBV27 combines with J gene TRBJ2-1, with 11 bases lining up with TRBD1. From germline, CDR1 is MNHEY and CDR2 SMNVEV (reference sequence). This CDR3 spans 15 amino acids. Trimming cost V 4 bases and J 8 bases; bases outside gene matches: 7. The CDR3 loop reads CASSWPGQGAYEQFF. CDR3 DNA sequence: TGTGCCAGCAGTTGGCCCGGACAGGGGGCATATGAGCAGTTCTTC.

This clonotype was counted at least ten times. The chain combines TRBV5-1 with TRBJ2-5; TRBD2 aligns across 14 bases. This CDR3 has 17 residues. With V trimmed by 0 bases and J by 2 bases, 3 bases remained unmatched. Germline V gives CDR1 SGHRS, CDR2 YFSETQ. CDR3 sequence: CASSLGLAGGIQETQYF. The CDR3 coding sequence is TGCGCCAGCAGCTTGGGACTAGCGGGGGGGATTCAAGAGACCCAGTACTTC. Supplemented by reference TRBV5-1 and TRBJ2-5, the full variable domain reads KAGVTQTPRYLIKTRGQQVTLSCSPISGHRSVSWYQQTPGQGLQFLFEYFSETQRNKGNFPGRFSGRQFSNSRSEMNVSTLELGDSALYLCASSLGLAGGIQETQYFGPGTRLLVL.